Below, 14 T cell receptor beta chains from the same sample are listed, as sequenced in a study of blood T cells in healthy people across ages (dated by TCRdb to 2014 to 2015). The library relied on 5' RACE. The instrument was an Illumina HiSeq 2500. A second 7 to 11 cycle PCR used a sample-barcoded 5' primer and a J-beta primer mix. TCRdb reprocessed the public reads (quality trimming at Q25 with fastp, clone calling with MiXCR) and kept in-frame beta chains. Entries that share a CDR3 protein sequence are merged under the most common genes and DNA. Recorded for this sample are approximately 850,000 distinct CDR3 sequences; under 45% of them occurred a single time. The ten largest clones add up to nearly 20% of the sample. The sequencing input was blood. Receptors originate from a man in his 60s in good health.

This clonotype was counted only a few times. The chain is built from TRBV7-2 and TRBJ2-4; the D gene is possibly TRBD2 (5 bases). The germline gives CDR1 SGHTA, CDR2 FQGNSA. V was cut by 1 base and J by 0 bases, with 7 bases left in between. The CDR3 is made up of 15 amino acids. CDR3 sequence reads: CASSLGRGAKNIQYF. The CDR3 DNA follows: TGTGCCAGCAGCTTAGGTCGGGGAGCCAAAAACATTCAGTACTTC.

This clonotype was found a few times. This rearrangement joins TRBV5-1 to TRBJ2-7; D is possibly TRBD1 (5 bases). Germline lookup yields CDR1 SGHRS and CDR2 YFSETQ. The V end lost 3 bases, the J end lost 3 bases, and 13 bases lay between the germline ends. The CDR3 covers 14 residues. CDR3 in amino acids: CASSSQDRGYEQYF. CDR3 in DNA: TGCGCCAGCAGCTCACAGGATAGGGGCTACGAGCAGTACTTC.

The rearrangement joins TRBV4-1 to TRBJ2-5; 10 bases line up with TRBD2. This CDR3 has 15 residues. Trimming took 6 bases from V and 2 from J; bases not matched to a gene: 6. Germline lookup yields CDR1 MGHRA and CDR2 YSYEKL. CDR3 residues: CASSRGLAEQETQYF. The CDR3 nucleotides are TGCGCCAGCAGTCGAGGACTAGCGGAACAAGAGACCCAGTACTTC.

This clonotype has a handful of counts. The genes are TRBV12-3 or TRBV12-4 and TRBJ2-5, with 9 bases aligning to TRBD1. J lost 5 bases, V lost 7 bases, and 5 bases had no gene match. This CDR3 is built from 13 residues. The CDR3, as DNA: TGTGCCAGCAACAGGGGGCTGATGGAGACCCAGTACTTC. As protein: CASNRGLMETQYF.

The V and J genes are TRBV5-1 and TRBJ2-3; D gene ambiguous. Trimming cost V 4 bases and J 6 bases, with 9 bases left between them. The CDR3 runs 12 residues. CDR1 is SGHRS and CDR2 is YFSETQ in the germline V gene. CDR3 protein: CASSPGRDTQYF. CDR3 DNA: TGCGCCAGCAGCCCGGGCCGGGATACGCAGTATTTT.

CDR3 in amino acids: CSADGQTNYGQYF. The DNA of the CDR3 is TGCAGTGCCGATGGGCAGACCAACTACGGGCAGTACTTC. The rearrangement links TRBV20-1 to TRBJ2-5, with D unresolved. The CDR3 is made up of 13 amino acids. CDR1 DFQATT and CDR2 SNEGSKA come from the germline V gene (reference sequence). V was trimmed by 6 bases and J by 11 bases, leaving 22 bases between them.

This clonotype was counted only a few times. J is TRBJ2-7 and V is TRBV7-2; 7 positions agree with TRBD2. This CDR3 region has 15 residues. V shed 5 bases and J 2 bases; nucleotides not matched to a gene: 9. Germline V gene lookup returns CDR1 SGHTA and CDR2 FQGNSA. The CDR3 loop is CASSPLGSGTYEQYF. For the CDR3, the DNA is TGTGCCAGCAGCCCCTTAGGAAGCGGGACCTACGAGCAGTACTTC.

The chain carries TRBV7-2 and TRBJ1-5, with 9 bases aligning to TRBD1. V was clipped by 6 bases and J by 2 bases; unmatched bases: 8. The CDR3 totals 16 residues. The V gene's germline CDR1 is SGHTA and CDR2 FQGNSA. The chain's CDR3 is CASSRTGGAGNQPQHF. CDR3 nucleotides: TGTGCCAGCAGTCGAACAGGGGGCGCGGGCAATCAGCCCCAGCATTTT.

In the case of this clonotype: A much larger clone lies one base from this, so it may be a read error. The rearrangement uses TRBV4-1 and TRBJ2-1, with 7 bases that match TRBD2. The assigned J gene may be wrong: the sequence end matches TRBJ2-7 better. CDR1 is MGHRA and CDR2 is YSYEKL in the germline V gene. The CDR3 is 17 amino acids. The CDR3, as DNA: TGCGCCAGCAGCCAAGACCTAGCGGTGATCTCCTACAATGAGCAGTACTTC. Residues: CASSQDLAVISYNEQYF.

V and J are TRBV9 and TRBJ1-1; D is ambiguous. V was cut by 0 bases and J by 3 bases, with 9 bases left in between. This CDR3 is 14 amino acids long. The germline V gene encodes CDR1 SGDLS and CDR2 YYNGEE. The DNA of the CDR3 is TGTGCCAGCAGCGTAGAGCAAGGGCACACTGAAGCTTTCTTT. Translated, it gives CASSVEQGHTEAFF.

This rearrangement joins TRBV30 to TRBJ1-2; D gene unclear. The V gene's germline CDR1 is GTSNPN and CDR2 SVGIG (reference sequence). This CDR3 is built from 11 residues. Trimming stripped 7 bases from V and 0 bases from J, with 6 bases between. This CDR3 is CALGPNYGYTF. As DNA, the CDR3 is TGTGCCTTAGGACCTAACTATGGCTACACCTTC.

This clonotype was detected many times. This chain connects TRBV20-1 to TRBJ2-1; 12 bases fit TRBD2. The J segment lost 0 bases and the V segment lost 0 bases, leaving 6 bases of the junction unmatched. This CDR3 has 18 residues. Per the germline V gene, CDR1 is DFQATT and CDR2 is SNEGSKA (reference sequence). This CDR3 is CSARELAGGTSSYNEQFF. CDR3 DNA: TGCAGTGCTAGAGAACTAGCGGGGGGCACAAGCTCCTACAATGAGCAGTTCTTC.

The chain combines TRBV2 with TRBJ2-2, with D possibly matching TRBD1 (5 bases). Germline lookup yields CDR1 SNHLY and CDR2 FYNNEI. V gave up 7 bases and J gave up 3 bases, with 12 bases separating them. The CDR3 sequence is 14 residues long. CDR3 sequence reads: CASKPGLDTGELFF. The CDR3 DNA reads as TGTGCCAGCAAACCAGGGTTGGACACCGGGGAGCTGTTTTTT.

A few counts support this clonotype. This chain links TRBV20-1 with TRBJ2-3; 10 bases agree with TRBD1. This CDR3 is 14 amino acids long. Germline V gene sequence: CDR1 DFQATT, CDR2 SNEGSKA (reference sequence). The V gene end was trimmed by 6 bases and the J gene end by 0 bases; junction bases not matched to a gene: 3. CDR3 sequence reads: CSATGGGSTDTQYF. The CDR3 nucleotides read TGCAGTGCGACAGGGGGCGGGAGCACAGATACGCAGTATTTT.